This entry lists 8 T cell receptor beta chains sequenced from one sample in a study of blood T cell repertoires in COVID-19 (dated by TCRdb to 2018 to 2020). Libraries were constructed by the immunoSEQ multiplex PCR assay. TCRdb's version of the immuneACCESS table is confined to in-frame rearrangements and falls short of the full clone set. An unresolved V gene accounts for under half of the shortfall where checked; the remainder is of unknown origin. Within this sample are under 300,000 clones, with approximately 84% of them counted one time only. The biggest ten clones account for over 1.1% of the sample. Sequences were obtained from peripheral blood. These receptors all come from a human donor with COVID-19, enrolled during active disease. The donor label of this sample is uncertain.

The chain uses TRBV6-5 and TRBJ2-7; possible D gene TRBD2, 7 bases. V gave up 2 bases and J gave up 7 bases, with 12 bases separating them. In germline, CDR1 is MNHEY, CDR2 SVGAGI. The CDR3 runs 13 residues. CDR3 sequence: CASSYGGGGEQYF. In nucleotides, the CDR3 is TGTGCCAGCAGTTACGGGGGGGGCGGTGAGCAGTACTTC.

This rearrangement joins TRBV9 to TRBJ1-2, with D hard to call. The germline gives CDR1 SGDLS, CDR2 YYNGEE. V gave up 7 bases and J gave up 0 bases, with 7 bases separating them. The CDR3 is 12 amino acids. The CDR3 DNA reads TGTGCCAGCGAATCGGCTAACTATGGCTACACCTTC. Its protein product is CASESANYGYTF.

This chain connects TRBV29-1 to TRBJ2-3; 9 bases fit TRBD1. This CDR3 spans 16 amino acids. From germline, CDR1 is SQVTM and CDR2 ANQGSEA. The J segment lost 3 bases and the V segment lost 3 bases, leaving 10 bases of the junction unmatched. CDR3 coding DNA: TGCAGCGTTGACTTCTTAACGGGACAGGGAACAGATACGCAGTATTTT. This gives the protein CSVDFLTGQGTDTQYF.

The rearrangement links TRBV5-4 to TRBJ2-3; no firm D call. CDR1 SGHNT and CDR2 YYREEE come from the germline V gene (reference sequence). The CDR3 contains 15 residues. V lost 0 bases to trimming and J lost 2 bases, with 10 bases between them. CDR3 DNA: TGTGCCAGCAGCTTGGAAGCCTTAGACACAGATACGCAGTATTTT. Translated, it gives CASSLEALDTDTQYF.

This clone occurred a few times. The V and J genes are TRBV19 and TRBJ1-1; possibly TRBD1 for D (6 bases). The CDR3 is 14 amino acids. V lost 7 bases and J lost 0, with 12 bases in between. Looked up from germline, CDR1 is LNHDA and CDR2 is SQIVND (reference sequence). The CDR3 DNA is TGTGCCAGTAATCAGGGACAACTGAACACTGAAGCTTTCTTT. Translation: CASNQGQLNTEAFF.

The V and J genes are TRBV27 and TRBJ1-3; maybe TRBD1 (6 bases). Trimming cost V 0 bases and J 0 bases, with 12 bases left between them. CDR3 length: 17 residues. Germline values: CDR1 MNHEY, CDR2 SMNVEV (reference sequence). CDR3 coding DNA: TGTGCCAGCAGTTTATCGGGACAAATAAGCTCTGGAAACACCATATATTTT. As protein: CASSLSGQISSGNTIYF.

This rearrangement joins TRBV11-2 to TRBJ2-1; 10 bases align to TRBD1. The CDR3 consists of 17 residues. Germline assignment: CDR1 SGHAT and CDR2 FQNNGV. With V trimmed by 2 bases and J by 9 bases, 13 bases remained unmatched. The CDR3 nucleotides read TGTGCCAGCAGCTTAACACTTCCGGGACAGGGGAACGGTGAGCAGTTCTTC. Its protein product is CASSLTLPGQGNGEQFF. Looking up the rest from reference TRBV11-2 and TRBJ2-1 gives the full variable domain: EAGVAQSPRYKIIEKRQSVAFWCNPISGHATLYWYQQILGQGPKLLIQFQNNGVVDDSQLPKDRFSAERLKGVDSTLKIQPAKLEDSAVYLCASSLTLPGQGNGEQFFGPGTRLTVL.

The chain employs TRBV24-1 and TRBJ2-7; D is perhaps TRBD2 (6 bases). The CDR3 length is 15 residues. V lost 4 bases, J lost 2 bases, and 14 bases lay in between. CDR1 is KGHDR, CDR2 SFDVKD, per germline. The CDR3 spells CATSDSSGRTYEQYF. The CDR3 nucleotides are TGTGCCACCAGTGACAGTAGCGGTAGGACCTACGAGCAGTACTTC.